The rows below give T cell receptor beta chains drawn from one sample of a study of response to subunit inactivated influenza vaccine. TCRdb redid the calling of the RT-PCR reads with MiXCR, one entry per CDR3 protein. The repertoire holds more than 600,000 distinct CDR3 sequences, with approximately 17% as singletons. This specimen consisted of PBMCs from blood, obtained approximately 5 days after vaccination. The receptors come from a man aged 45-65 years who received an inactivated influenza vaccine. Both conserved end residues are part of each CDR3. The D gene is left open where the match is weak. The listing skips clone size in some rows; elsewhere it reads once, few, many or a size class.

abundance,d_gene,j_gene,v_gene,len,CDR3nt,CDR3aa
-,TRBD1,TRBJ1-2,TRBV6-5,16,TGTGCCAGCAGTTACTCGATGTCAGGGGGAGACTATGGCTACACCTTC,CASSYSMSGGDYGYTF
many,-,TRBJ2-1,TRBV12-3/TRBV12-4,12,TGTGCCAGCAGAGGACAGTACAATGAGCAGTTCTTC,CASRGQYNEQFF
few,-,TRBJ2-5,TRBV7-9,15,TGTGCCAGCAGCCAACTGGGTCCGACCCAAGAGACCCAGTACTTC,CASSQLGPTQETQYF
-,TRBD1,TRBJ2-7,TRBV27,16,TGCACCAGCAGTTCCCCCGGGACAGGGGGTTTCAACGAGCAGTACTTC,CTSSSPGTGGFNEQYF
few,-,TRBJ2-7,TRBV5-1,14,TGCGCCAGCAGCTTGTCTAGTCCCTCCTACGAGCAGTACTTC,CASSLSSPSYEQYF
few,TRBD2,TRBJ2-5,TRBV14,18,TGTGCCAGCAGCCAAGTTGGGCCAGCGGGGGGCCACCAAGAGACCCAGTACTTC,CASSQVGPAGGHQETQYF
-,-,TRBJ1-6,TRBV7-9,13,TGTGCCAGCAGCACCACCGCAGACTCACCCCTCCACTTT,CASSTTADSPLHF
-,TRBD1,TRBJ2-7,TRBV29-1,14,TGCAGCGCCCTCTTCGGGGACAGGGATGCCGAGCAGTACTTC,CSALFGDRDAEQYF
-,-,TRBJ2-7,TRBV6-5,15,TGTGCCAGCAGTTACCTGAGGACTGCTACCTACGAGCAGTACTTC,CASSYLRTATYEQYF
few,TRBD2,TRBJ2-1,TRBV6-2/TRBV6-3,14,TGTGCCAGCAGTTATAGCGGGAGGGCCGGGGAGCAGTTCTTC,CASSYSGRAGEQFF
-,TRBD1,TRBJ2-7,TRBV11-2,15,TGTGCCAGCAGCTCGCAGACAGGGTCCCTCTACGAGCAGTACTTC,CASSSQTGSLYEQYF
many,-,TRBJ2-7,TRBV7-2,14,TGTGCCAGCAGCTTGACCCTCGCCGCAGTCGAGCAGTACTTC,CASSLTLAAVEQYF
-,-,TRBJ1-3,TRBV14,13,TGTGCCAGCAGCCCTGGACCCTGGAACACCATATATTTT,CASSPGPWNTIYF
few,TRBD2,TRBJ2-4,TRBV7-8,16,TGTGCCAGCAGCCCATCTAGCGGGGGTTCCAAAAACATTCAGTACTTC,CASSPSSGGSKNIQYF
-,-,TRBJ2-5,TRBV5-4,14,TGTGCCAGCAGTAGGACAGACTACCAAGAGACCCAGTACTTC,CASSRTDYQETQYF
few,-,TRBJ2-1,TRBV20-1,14,TGCAGTGCTAGAGTGGGGTATGGATGGGATGAGCAGTTCTTC,CSARVGYGWDEQFF
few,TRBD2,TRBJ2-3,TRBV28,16,TGTGCCAGCAGTTTAGCTCTAGCGGGAAGCACAGATACGCAGTATTTT,CASSLALAGSTDTQYF
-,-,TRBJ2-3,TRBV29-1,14,TGCAGCGTTGATCGTTCGGGATTCACAGATACGCAGTATTTT,CSVDRSGFTDTQYF
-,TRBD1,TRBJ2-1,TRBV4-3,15,TGCGCCAGCAGCGCATCCGGGACAGGGCGCGATGAGCAGTTCTTC,CASSASGTGRDEQFF
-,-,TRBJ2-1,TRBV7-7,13,TGTGCTAGCAGCTACGGGCAGTACAATGAGCAGTTCTTC,CASSYGQYNEQFF
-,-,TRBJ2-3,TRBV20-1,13,TGCAGTGGGTTGGCGGAAAGCACAGATACGCAGTATTTT,CSGLAESTDTQYF
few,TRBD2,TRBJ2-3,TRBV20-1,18,TGCAGTGCTAGAGATAAACGTAGCGGGGGGGCTGGCACAGATACGCAGTATTTT,CSARDKRSGGAGTDTQYF
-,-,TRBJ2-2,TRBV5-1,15,TGCGCCAGCAGCTCCAGGCCAGGGGCGGACGGGGAGCTGTTTTTT,CASSSRPGADGELFF
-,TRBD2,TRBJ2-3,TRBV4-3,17,TGCGCCAGCAGCCAAGGGGAGGGTTTCGGAACAGCAGATACGCAGTATTTT,CASSQGEGFGTADTQYF
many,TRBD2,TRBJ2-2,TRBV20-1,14,TGCAGTGCTAGGACTAGCGGGAACACCGGGGAGCTGTTTTTT,CSARTSGNTGELFF
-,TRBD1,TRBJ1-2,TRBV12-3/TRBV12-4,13,TGTGCCAGCAGAATTGGAGGGGGCAGTGGCTACACCTTC,CASRIGGGSGYTF
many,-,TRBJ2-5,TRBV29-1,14,TGCAGCGTAGAACGGGACACAGGATTGGAGACCCAGTACTTC,CSVERDTGLETQYF